A single sample gave rise to the 12 T cell receptor beta chains below, sequenced in a study of brain T cells in children with intractable seizures. TCRdb's copy holds only in-frame clones and misses some; the assay was immunoSEQ multiplex PCR. Found here are about 64,000 clones, around 96% of them singletons; the top ten hold 0.38%. The sequencing here drew on peripheral blood, taken at surgery. The receptor source for this set is a boy younger than two with focal cortical dysplasia and intractable seizures.

This chain uses TRBV5-1 with TRBJ2-2; 7 nucleotides align to TRBD2. CDR1 SGHRS and CDR2 YFSETQ come from the germline V gene. V lost 0 bases and J lost 5; bases outside the gene matches: 7. CDR3 length: 16 residues. CDR3 region: CASSLVLVGGTGELFF. The CDR3 nucleotides are TGCGCCAGCAGCTTGGTTCTTGTCGGGGGGACCGGGGAGCTGTTTTTT. Drawing the rest from reference TRBV5-1 and TRBJ2-2, the complete variable domain is KAGVTQTPRYLIKTRGQQVTLSCSPISGHRSVSWYQQTPGQGLQFLFEYFSETQRNKGNFPGRFSGRQFSNSRSEMNVSTLELGDSALYLCASSLVLVGGTGELFFGEGSRLTVL.

This rearrangement joins TRBV6-5 to TRBJ2-3; maybe TRBD2 (5 bases). Germline V lookup: CDR1 MNHEY, CDR2 SVGAGI. Trimming took 7 bases from V and 0 from J, leaving 8 bases between them. The CDR3 runs 13 residues. DNA for the CDR3: TGTGCCAGCACCGAGCGGAGCACAGATACGCAGTATTTT. Amino acid sequence: CASTERSTDTQYF.

In its sample, this clone was seen once. V is TRBV18 and J is TRBJ2-1, with TRBD2 identical over 9 bases. Germline values: CDR1 KGHSH, CDR2 LQKENI. The V gene end was trimmed by 4 bases and the J gene end by 8 bases; junction bases not matched to a gene: 9. The CDR3 is 15 residues long. The CDR3 is CASSLAGVVIDEQFF. In nucleotides, the CDR3 is TGTGCCAGCTCACTAGCGGGAGTTGTTATAGATGAGCAGTTCTTC.

A single count supports this clone. V usage is TRBV12-3 or TRBV12-4 and J usage is TRBJ1-2, with D perhaps TRBD1 (6 bases). The ends were cut back, 2 bases at V and 6 bases at J, with 7 bases in the middle. The CDR3 loop spans 12 amino acids. CDR3 protein: CASSLSGDGYTF. The CDR3 DNA follows: TGTGCCAGCAGTTTATCAGGGGATGGCTACACCTTC.

This clone came up once. The chain employs TRBV19 and TRBJ1-6; D ambiguous. Per germline, CDR1 LNHDA and CDR2 SQIVND (reference sequence). The CDR3 runs 13 residues. Trimming left V 9 bases short and J 2 bases short, with 8 bases between. The CDR3 DNA sequence: TGTGCCAGCTCGGTAGCCTATAATTCACCCCTCCACTTT. Protein: CASSVAYNSPLHF.

The J gene is TRBJ2-1, the V gene TRBV4-1; 8 positions agree with TRBD2. V lost 0 bases, J lost 6 bases, and 4 bases stayed unmatched. CDR3 length equals 15 residues. Germline CDR1 reads MGHRA; CDR2 reads YSYEKL. This chain's CDR3 is CASSQDGTRGNEQFF. DNA for the CDR3: TGCGCCAGCAGCCAAGACGGGACTAGGGGCAATGAGCAGTTCTTC.

This clone occurred a few times. This chain uses TRBV4-1 with TRBJ2-7; D is unclear. Germline V CDR1 and CDR2: MGHRA, YSYEKL. This CDR3 region has 14 residues. The V end lost 1 base, the J end lost 0 bases, and 7 bases lay between the germline ends. The CDR3 reads CASSQVQSSYEQYF. The CDR3 DNA follows: TGCGCCAGCAGCCAAGTACAGTCCTCCTACGAGCAGTACTTC.

This clone came up once. The gene calls are TRBV14 and TRBJ1-1, with D unclear. CDR3 length: 14 residues. The germline V and J ends were trimmed by 1 base and 3 bases, with 9 bases remaining between them. CDR1 is SGHDN, CDR2 FVKESK, per germline. The CDR3 bases are TGTGCCAGCAGCCAAGGGTCGGTATACACTGAAGCTTTCTTT. Translation: CASSQGSVYTEAFF.

This chain joins TRBV28 and TRBJ1-5, with a possible D match to TRBD1 (5 bases). Per germline, CDR1 MDHEN and CDR2 SYDVKM. The CDR3 totals 14 residues. The V end was cut by 5 bases, the J end by 2 bases, with 10 bases between. The CDR3 region has the DNA TGTGCCAGCAGTGCACGGGGCGGCAATCAGCCCCAGCATTTT. Its protein is CASSARGGNQPQHF.

The CDR3 bases are TGTGCCAGCAGTGAATGGGGGGGAATGAACACTGAAGCTTTCTTT. Translated: CASSEWGGMNTEAFF. The gene calls are TRBV6-1 and TRBJ1-1; a weak D match, TRBD1 (5 bases). V was shortened by 2 bases and J by 0 bases, with 10 bases between the two germline ends. There are 15 residues in the CDR3. Per germline, CDR1 MNHNS and CDR2 SASEGT.

The sample holds a few counts of this clone. The chain has TRBV2 and TRBJ1-5; TRBD1 aligns across 9 bases. The V gene's germline CDR1 is SNHLY and CDR2 FYNNEI. The CDR3 has 13 residues. J lost 9 bases, V lost 8 bases, and 8 bases had no gene match. CDR3 residues: CASDWTGDMPQHF. CDR3 in DNA: TGTGCCAGCGATTGGACAGGGGATATGCCCCAGCATTTT.

The rearrangement joins TRBV3-1 (or the pseudogene TRBV3-2) to TRBJ1-4, with D possibly matching TRBD1 (6 bases). The CDR3 covers 15 residues. CDR1 is LGHDT and CDR2 is YNNKEL in the germline V gene (reference sequence). Trimming removed 2 bases at V and 8 bases at J, with 15 bases between. As DNA, the CDR3 is TGTGCCAGCAGCCAACGTCAGGGAGGGGGGGAAAAACTGTTTTTT. It specifies CASSQRQGGGEKLFF.